The present T cell receptor beta chain was sequenced within a study of blood T cell repertoires in COVID-19. Overall study context: Researchers got acute and convalescent COVID-19 samples from the United States, Italy and Spain.

This study enrolled people aged about 18 to 90 from 24 US geographic areas. Participants reported their clinical history, and cohort assignment relied on those reports. TCRdb's copy holds only in-frame clones and misses some; the assay was immunoSEQ multiplex PCR. This sample has under 250,000 clones, with 70% to 90% found just once. Trimming removed 0 bases at V and 0 bases at J, with 9 bases between. The CDR3 is 16 residues long. Germline V CDR1 and CDR2: SGHRS, YFSETQ. The chain has TRBV5-1 and TRBJ2-2; D remains ambiguous. Sequencing was performed on PBMCs or T cells enriched from blood (not recorded which). This sequence was found in a man aged 30 to 45 with acute COVID-19. The CDR3 DNA is TGCGCCAGCAGCTTGGGTAGTACGACGAACACCGGGGAGCTGTTTTTT. Amino acids: CASSLGSTTNTGELFF.